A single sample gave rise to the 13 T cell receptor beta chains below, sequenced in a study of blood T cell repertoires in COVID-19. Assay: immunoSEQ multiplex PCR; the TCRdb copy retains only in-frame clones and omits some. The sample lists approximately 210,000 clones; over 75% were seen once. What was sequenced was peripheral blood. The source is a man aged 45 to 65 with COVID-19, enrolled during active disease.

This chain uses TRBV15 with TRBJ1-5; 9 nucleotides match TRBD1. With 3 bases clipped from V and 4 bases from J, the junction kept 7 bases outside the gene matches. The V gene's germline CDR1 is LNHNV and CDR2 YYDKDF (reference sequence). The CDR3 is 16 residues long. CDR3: CATSSGGQGRNQPQHF. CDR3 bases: TGTGCCACCAGCAGTGGCGGACAGGGGCGAAATCAGCCCCAGCATTTT. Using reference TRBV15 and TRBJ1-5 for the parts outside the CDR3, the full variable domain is DAMVIQNPRYQVTQFGKPVTLSCSQTLNHNVMYWYQQKSSQAPKLLFHYYDKDFNNEADTPDNFQSRRPNTSFCFLDIRSPGLGDTAMYLCATSSGGQGRNQPQHFGDGTRLSIL.

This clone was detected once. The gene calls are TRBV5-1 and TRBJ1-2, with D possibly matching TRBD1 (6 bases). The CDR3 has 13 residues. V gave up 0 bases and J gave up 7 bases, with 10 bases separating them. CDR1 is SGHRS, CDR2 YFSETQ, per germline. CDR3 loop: CASSLAGEGGYTF. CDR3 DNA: TGCGCCAGCAGCTTGGCAGGGGAAGGTGGCTACACCTTC.

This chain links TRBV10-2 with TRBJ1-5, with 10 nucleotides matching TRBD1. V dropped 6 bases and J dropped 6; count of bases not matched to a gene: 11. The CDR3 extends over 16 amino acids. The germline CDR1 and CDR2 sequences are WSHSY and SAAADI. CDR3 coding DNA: TGCGCCAGCAGCGAAGCTCGGACAGGGGGAGGTCAGCCCCAGCATTTT. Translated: CASSEARTGGGQPQHF.

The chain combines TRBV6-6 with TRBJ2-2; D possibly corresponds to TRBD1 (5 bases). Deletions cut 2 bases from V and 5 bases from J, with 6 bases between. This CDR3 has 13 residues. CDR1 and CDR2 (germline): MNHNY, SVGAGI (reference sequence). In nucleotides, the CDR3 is TGTGCCAGCAGTTACGCAGGGACCGGGGAGCTGTTTTTT. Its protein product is CASSYAGTGELFF.

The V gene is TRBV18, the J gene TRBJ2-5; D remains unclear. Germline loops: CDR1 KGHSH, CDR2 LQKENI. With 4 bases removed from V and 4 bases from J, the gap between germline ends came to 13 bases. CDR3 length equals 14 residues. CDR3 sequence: CASSLSGLGETQYF. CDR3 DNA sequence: TGTGCCAGCTCACTTTCAGGTTTGGGAGAGACCCAGTACTTC.

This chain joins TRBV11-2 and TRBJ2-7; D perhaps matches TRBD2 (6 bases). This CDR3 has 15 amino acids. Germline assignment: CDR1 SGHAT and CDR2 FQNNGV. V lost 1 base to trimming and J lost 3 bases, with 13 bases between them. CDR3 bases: TGTGCCAGCAGCTTAGGGGTGGGGGGAATCTACGAGCAGTACTTC. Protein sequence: CASSLGVGGIYEQYF. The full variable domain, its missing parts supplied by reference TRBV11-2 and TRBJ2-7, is EAGVAQSPRYKIIEKRQSVAFWCNPISGHATLYWYQQILGQGPKLLIQFQNNGVVDDSQLPKDRFSAERLKGVDSTLKIQPAKLEDSAVYLCASSLGVGGIYEQYFGPGTRLTVT.

The CDR3 loop reads CASRPDSNYGYTF. CDR3 DNA sequence: TGTGCCAGCAGACCGGACAGCAACTATGGCTACACCTTC. The J gene is TRBJ1-2, the V gene TRBV28, with D possibly being TRBD1 (6 bases). The length of the CDR3 is 13 residues. Germline V gene lookup returns CDR1 MDHEN and CDR2 SYDVKM. V was cut by 6 bases and J by 2 bases, with 10 bases left in between.

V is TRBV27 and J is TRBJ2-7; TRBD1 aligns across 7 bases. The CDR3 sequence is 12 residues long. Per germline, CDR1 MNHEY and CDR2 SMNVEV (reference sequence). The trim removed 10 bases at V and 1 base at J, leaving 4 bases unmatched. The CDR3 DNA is TGTGCCACCAAGGGGGCGTCCTACGAGCAGTACTTC. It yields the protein CATKGASYEQYF.

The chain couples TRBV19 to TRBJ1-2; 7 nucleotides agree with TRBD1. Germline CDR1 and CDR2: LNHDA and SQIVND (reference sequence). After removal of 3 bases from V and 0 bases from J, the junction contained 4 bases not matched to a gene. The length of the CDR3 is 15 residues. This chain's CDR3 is CASSIPGGSNYGYTF. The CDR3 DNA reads TGTGCCAGTAGTATCCCAGGGGGATCTAACTATGGCTACACCTTC.

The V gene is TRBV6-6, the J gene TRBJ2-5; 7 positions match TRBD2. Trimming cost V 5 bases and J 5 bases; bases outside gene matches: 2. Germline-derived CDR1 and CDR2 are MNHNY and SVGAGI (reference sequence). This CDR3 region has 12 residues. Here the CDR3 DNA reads TGTGCCAGCAGTCGGGACTACGAGACCCAGTACTTC. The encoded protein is CASSRDYETQYF.

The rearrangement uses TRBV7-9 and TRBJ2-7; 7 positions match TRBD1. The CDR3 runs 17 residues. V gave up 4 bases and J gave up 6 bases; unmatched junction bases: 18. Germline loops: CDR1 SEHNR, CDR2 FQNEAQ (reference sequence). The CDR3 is CASSWGTSRGRGFEQYF. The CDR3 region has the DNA TGTGCCAGCAGCTGGGGAACGTCAAGGGGGCGCGGGTTCGAGCAGTACTTC. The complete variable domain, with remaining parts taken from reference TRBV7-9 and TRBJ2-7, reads DTGVSQNPRHKITKRGQNVTFRCDPISEHNRLYWYRQTLGQGPEFLTYFQNEAQLEKSRLLSDRFSAERPKGSFSTLEIQRTEQGDSAMYLCASSWGTSRGRGFEQYFGPGTRLTVT.

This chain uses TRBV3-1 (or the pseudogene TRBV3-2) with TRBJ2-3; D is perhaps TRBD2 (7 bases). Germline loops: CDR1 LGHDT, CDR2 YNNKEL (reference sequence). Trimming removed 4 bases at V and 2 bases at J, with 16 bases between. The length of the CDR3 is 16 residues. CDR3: CASSLGGGGPTDTQYF. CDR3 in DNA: TGTGCCAGCAGCCTAGGGGGGGGCGGCCCCACAGATACGCAGTATTTT.

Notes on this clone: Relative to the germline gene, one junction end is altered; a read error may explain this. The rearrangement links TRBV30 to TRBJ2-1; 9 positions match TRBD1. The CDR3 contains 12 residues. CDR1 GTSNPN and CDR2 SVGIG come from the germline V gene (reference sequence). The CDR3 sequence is CAWSSSGTGTVF. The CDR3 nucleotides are TGTGCCTGGAGTTCATCCGGGACAGGGACGGTCTTC.